The 23 T cell receptor beta chains given below trace back to one sample, sequenced in a study of T cell responses to AZD1222 COVID-19 vaccine. Produced via immunoSEQ multiplex PCR; TCRdb's table is partial and in-frame only. This repertoire shows 70,000 to 90,000 clones, about nine tenths found once; its top ten account for roughly 2.5%. The sequences come from peripheral blood, collected on day 0 of AZD1222 vaccination. The source is an adult in good health.

The chain couples TRBV5-6 to TRBJ1-1; D call uncertain. V dropped 4 bases and J dropped 4 bases, with 8 bases sitting between them. Germline CDR1 and CDR2: SGHDT and YYEEEE. This CDR3 is 12 amino acids long. CDR3 coding DNA: TGTGCCAGCAGCGTAGGGAGCACTGAAGCTTTCTTT. Encoded protein: CASSVGSTEAFF.

The chain carries TRBV25-1 and TRBJ2-7, with a tentative D call TRBD1 (6 bases). Germline CDR1 is MGHDK and CDR2 is SYGVNS. The CDR3 length is 14 residues. Trimming stripped 8 bases from V and 7 bases from J, with 21 bases between. CDR3 bases: TGTGCCAGCGGAGCGACAGGCCTTGGGAAGGAGCAGTACTTC. Translation: CASGATGLGKEQYF.

This clone was seen once. This chain joins TRBV12-3 or TRBV12-4 and TRBJ2-1; TRBD2 matches 7 bases. The V and J ends lost 6 bases and 15 bases, in that order; junction bases with no gene match: 11. CDR3 length equals 12 residues. The CDR3 coding sequence is TGTGCCAGCAGCTTGGGGGGGTGGGGCTGGTTCTTC. It specifies CASSLGGWGWFF.

The chain joins TRBV20-1 to TRBJ2-7, with TRBD2 matching over 9 bases. Trimming at V came to 3 bases and at J to 1 base, leaving 7 bases not matched to a gene. Germline-derived CDR1 and CDR2 are DFQATT and SNEGSKA (reference sequence). This CDR3 has 15 amino acids. The CDR3 DNA follows: TGCAGTGCTAGTGCGGCTAGCGGGACTTCCTACGAGCAGTACTTC. It codes for CSASAASGTSYEQYF.

This rearrangement joins TRBV4-1 to TRBJ2-1; D may correspond to TRBD1 or TRBD2 (6 bases each). The germline gives CDR1 MGHRA, CDR2 YSYEKL. CDR3 size: 15 residues. Trimming shortened V by 2 bases and J by 4 bases, and 12 bases separated the two germline ends. The CDR3 coding sequence is TGCGCCAGCAGCCAATCACAGGGAGGTTACAATGAGCAGTTCTTC. It yields the protein CASSQSQGGYNEQFF.

The CDR3 sequence: CASRGSSYGYTF. CDR3 DNA sequence: TGTGCCAGCAGGGGTTCCAGCTATGGCTACACCTTC. The V and J genes are TRBV9 and TRBJ1-2; no clear D. The CDR3 is 12 residues long. Trimming stripped 5 bases from V and 4 bases from J, with 9 bases between. Germline CDR1 reads SGDLS; CDR2 reads YYNGEE. Full variable domain (outside the CDR3, taken from reference TRBV9 and TRBJ1-2): DSGVTQTPKHLITATGQRVTLRCSPRSGDLSVYWYQQSLDQGLQFLIQYYNGEERAKGNILERFSAQQFPDLHSELNLSSLELGDSALYFCASRGSSYGYTFGSGTRLTVV.

The rearrangement uses TRBV11-2 and TRBJ2-3; D possibly uses TRBD1 or TRBD2 (5 bases each). Deletions cut 4 bases from V and 0 bases from J, with 14 bases between. Germline CDR1 reads SGHAT; CDR2 reads FQNNGV. This CDR3 spans 16 amino acids. CDR3 in amino acids: CASSSRQGTSTDTQYF. The CDR3 nucleotides read TGTGCCAGCAGCTCGCGACAAGGGACGAGCACAGATACGCAGTATTTT.

The rearrangement links TRBV30 to TRBJ1-1; no reliable D call. This CDR3 is 13 amino acids long. CDR1 is GTSNPN and CDR2 is SVGIG in the germline V gene (reference sequence). Trimming left V 1 base short and J 1 base short, with 7 bases between. The CDR3 DNA follows: TGTGCCTGGAGTGCCGGGCCGAACACTGAAGCTTTCTTT. It specifies CAWSAGPNTEAFF.

The chain couples TRBV10-2 to TRBJ1-1, with 7 positions matching TRBD1. This CDR3 region has 13 residues. Looked up from germline, CDR1 is WSHSY and CDR2 is SAAADI. Trimming took 2 bases from V and 7 from J; bases not matched to a gene: 4. The CDR3 DNA is TGCGCCAGCAGTGAGGAGGGGGCTAGTGAAGCTTTCTTT. The encoded protein is CASSEEGASEAFF.

The chain carries TRBV7-2 and TRBJ1-2; no definite D call. Germline V gives CDR1 SGHTA, CDR2 FQGNSA. Trimming removed 5 bases from V and 1 base from J, with 20 bases in between. This CDR3 spans 17 amino acids. In DNA form, the CDR3 reads TGTGCCAGCAGCCCCGCCGGTGGGTACCTCCTTAACTATGGCTACACCTTC. Residues: CASSPAGGYLLNYGYTF. Using reference TRBV7-2 and TRBJ1-2 for the parts outside the CDR3, the full variable domain is GAGVSQSPSNKVTEKGKDVELRCDPISGHTALYWYRQSLGQGLEFLIYFQGNSAPDKSGLPSDRFSAERTGGSVSTLTIQRTQQEDSAVYLCASSPAGGYLLNYGYTFGSGTRLTVV.

The rearrangement uses TRBV7-8 and TRBJ1-2; tentative D call: TRBD1 (6 bases). Per the germline V gene, CDR1 is SGHVS and CDR2 is FQNEAQ. V lost 7 bases and J 1 base, leaving 10 bases between the germline ends. There are 13 residues in the CDR3. CDR3 in amino acids: CASTLGGNYGYTF. CDR3 nucleotide sequence: TGTGCCAGCACTCTAGGGGGTAACTATGGCTACACCTTC. Variable domain in full (rest from reference TRBV7-8 and TRBJ1-2): GAGVSQSPRYKVAKRGQDVALRCDPISGHVSLFWYQQALGQGPEFLTYFQNEAQLDKSGLPSDRFFAERPEGSVSTLKIQRTQQEDSAVYLCASTLGGNYGYTFGSGTRLTVV.

This sequence joins TRBV9 and TRBJ2-1; D may be TRBD2 (5 bases). The CDR3 consists of 14 residues. With 4 bases removed from V and 5 bases from J, the gap between germline ends came to 13 bases. Germline V gene sequence: CDR1 SGDLS, CDR2 YYNGEE. The CDR3 reads CASSLSGGNNEQFF. The CDR3 DNA sequence: TGTGCCAGCAGCCTCTCTGGAGGAAACAATGAGCAGTTCTTC.

With regard to this clone: At one end the junction does not follow the germline gene, possibly because of a read error. The gene calls are TRBV7-7 and TRBJ2-1; perhaps TRBD1 as D (6 bases). Germline CDR1 is SSHAT and CDR2 is FNYEAQ (reference sequence). The CDR3 has 15 residues. The CDR3 region has the DNA TGTGCTAGCAGCTTGGGCAGGGGTTGGTCCAATGAGCAGTTCTTC. Translation: CASSLGRGWSNEQFF.

The genes are TRBV5-4 and TRBJ2-3; 7 positions match TRBD1. The length of the CDR3 is 15 residues. The V gene's germline CDR1 is SGHNT and CDR2 YYREEE (reference sequence). V lost 4 bases and J lost 0; bases outside the gene matches: 5. The CDR3 loop is CASSPDRVSTDTQYF. The CDR3 region has the DNA TGTGCCAGCAGCCCAGACAGGGTTAGCACAGATACGCAGTATTTT. Full variable domain (missing parts from reference TRBV5-4 and TRBJ2-3): ETGVTQSPTHLIKTRGQQVTLRCSSQSGHNTVSWYQQALGQGPQFIFQYYREEENGRGNFPPRFSGLQFPNYSSELNVNALELDDSALYLCASSPDRVSTDTQYFGPGTRLTVL.

The chain employs TRBV27 and TRBJ1-1; a possible D gene is TRBD1 (5 bases). The germline V gene encodes CDR1 MNHEY and CDR2 SMNVEV (reference sequence). V gave up 8 bases and J gave up 9 bases, with 13 bases separating them. This CDR3 is 11 amino acids long. The CDR3, as DNA: TGTGCCAGCGGAAACAGGATCCAAGCTTTCTTT. This codes for CASGNRIQAFF.

The V and J genes are TRBV2 and TRBJ1-1; possible D gene TRBD1, 5 bases. Looked up from germline, CDR1 is SNHLY and CDR2 is FYNNEI. This CDR3 comprises 15 residues. Trimming left V 8 bases short and J 4 bases short, with 20 bases between. The CDR3 nucleotides are TGTGCCAGCCGATCGTTGAATCTCGGGGGCACTGAAGCTTTCTTT. Residues: CASRSLNLGGTEAFF. Variable domain in full (rest from reference TRBV2 and TRBJ1-1): EPEVTQTPSHQVTQMGQEVILRCVPISNHLYFYWYRQILGQKVEFLVSFYNNEISEKSEIFDDQFSVERPDGSNFTLKIRSTKLEDSAMYFCASRSLNLGGTEAFFGQGTRLTVV.

The chain uses TRBV6-5 and TRBJ2-2, with D possibly matching TRBD1 (6 bases). The germline V and J ends were trimmed by 6 bases and 1 base, with 9 bases remaining between them. Looked up from germline, CDR1 is MNHEY and CDR2 is SVGAGI. The CDR3 totals 14 residues. The CDR3 DNA follows: TGTGCCAGCAGCCGGGGACAGAACACCGGGGAGCTGTTTTTT. It yields the protein CASSRGQNTGELFF.

This clone has only a few counts. The chain uses TRBV6-2 or TRBV6-3 and TRBJ2-1; D remains ambiguous. Germline CDR1 MNHEY, CDR2 SVGEGT. Trimming took off 2 bases at V and 6 bases at J, with 11 bases between the two ends. This CDR3 comprises 14 residues. CDR3 in DNA: TGTGCCAGCAGTTACCCAGTCGGCGCCAATGAGCAGTTCTTC. Translated: CASSYPVGANEQFF.

J is TRBJ1-2 and V is TRBV11-2, with TRBD1 as a possible D gene (5 bases). Germline CDR1 and CDR2: SGHAT and FQNNGV. The CDR3 is 13 amino acids. V was trimmed by 3 bases and J by 4 bases, leaving 9 bases between them. CDR3 in amino acids: CASSFAGTYGYTF. The CDR3 DNA reads TGTGCCAGCAGCTTTGCAGGGACCTATGGCTACACCTTC.

V is TRBV27 and J is TRBJ1-1; 9 bases fit TRBD1. This CDR3 is 16 amino acids long. From germline, CDR1 is MNHEY and CDR2 SMNVEV (reference sequence). J lost 6 bases, V lost 3 bases, and 11 bases had no gene match. The CDR3 sequence is CASSFLTGGARAEAFF. In DNA, the CDR3 is TGTGCCAGCAGTTTTCTTACAGGGGGCGCACGGGCTGAAGCTTTCTTT.

This chain uses TRBV6-5 with TRBJ1-2; the D gene is possibly TRBD1 (6 bases). CDR1 is MNHEY, CDR2 SVGAGI, per germline. This CDR3 has 15 amino acids. V was shortened by 0 bases and J by 3 bases, with 11 bases between the two germline ends. CDR3 residues: CASSYSGGQHYGYTF. The DNA for the CDR3 is TGTGCCAGCAGTTACTCCGGCGGACAGCACTATGGCTACACCTTC.

This clone was counted once. V gene TRBV10-3 combines with J gene TRBJ1-6; D is uncertain. Germline V CDR1 and CDR2: ENHRY, SYGVKD. V was clipped by 6 bases and J by 5 bases, with 17 bases between them. The CDR3 loop spans 16 amino acids. CDR3 amino acids: CAIRREEMGHNSPLHF. As DNA, the CDR3 is TGTGCCATCAGGCGCGAGGAAATGGGCCATAATTCACCCCTCCACTTT.

The V gene is TRBV5-1, the J gene TRBJ1-1; D remains unclear. Germline V CDR1 and CDR2: SGHRS, YFSETQ. V lost 1 base to trimming and J lost 7 bases, with 8 bases between them. The CDR3 has 12 residues. The CDR3: CASSLQVGEAFF. As DNA, the CDR3 is TGCGCCAGCAGCTTGCAGGTTGGTGAAGCTTTCTTT. The whole variable domain, remainder taken from reference TRBV5-1 and TRBJ1-1, is KAGVTQTPRYLIKTRGQQVTLSCSPISGHRSVSWYQQTPGQGLQFLFEYFSETQRNKGNFPGRFSGRQFSNSRSEMNVSTLELGDSALYLCASSLQVGEAFFGQGTRLTVV.